Listed below are T cell receptor beta chains from one sample, sequenced in a study of CD8 T cells in ankylosing spondylitis. Via MiXCR, TCRdb re-called the 5' RACE reads, giving one row per CDR3 protein. The sample has around 540,000 distinct CDR3 sequences; approximately 12% are singletons. Sequenced input: blood, either unsorted or a sorted T cell fraction (not recorded which). These receptors all come from a male donor with ankylosing spondylitis. CDR3s include the opening cysteine and the closing phenylalanine or tryptophan. Each record gives: clone size, D gene, V gene, J gene, CDR3 DNA, CDR3 protein. A D gene is named only where the DNA matches it firmly. Size tells how often a clone was seen (once, few, many) or the class of an expanded clone, and some rows leave it out.

clone size: few
D gene: TRBD2
V gene: TRBV20-1
J gene: TRBJ2-3
CDR3 DNA: TGCAGTGCTAGACCGTACCGAGGGTGGGAGGGCGAAGGCAAAGATACGCAGTATTTT
CDR3 protein: CSARPYRGWEGEGKDTQYF

clone size: many
D gene: -
V gene: TRBV7-9
J gene: TRBJ2-1
CDR3 DNA: TGTGCCAGCAGCCCCCAGGGGAGCAATGAGCAGTTCTTC
CDR3 protein: CASSPQGSNEQFF

clone size: many
D gene: -
V gene: TRBV24-1
J gene: TRBJ2-1
CDR3 DNA: TGTGCCACCAGTGATACCCGGGCAGGGGACAATGAGCAGTTCTTC
CDR3 protein: CATSDTRAGDNEQFF

clone size: few
D gene: -
V gene: TRBV18
J gene: TRBJ2-6
CDR3 DNA: TGTGCCAGCTCACGTCCGGGACGGACCTTTGCCAACGTCCTGACTTTC
CDR3 protein: CASSRPGRTFANVLTF

clone size: many
D gene: -
V gene: TRBV4-1
J gene: TRBJ2-3
CDR3 DNA: TGCGCCAGCAGCCAAGCAGGGGTAACTAGCACAGATACGCAGTATTTT
CDR3 protein: CASSQAGVTSTDTQYF

clone size: -
D gene: -
V gene: TRBV7-9
J gene: TRBJ2-1
CDR3 DNA: TGTGCCAGCAGCAACCCTCGACGGATAGGATACAATGAGCAGTTCTTC
CDR3 protein: CASSNPRRIGYNEQFF

clone size: many
D gene: TRBD2
V gene: TRBV11-2
J gene: TRBJ2-1
CDR3 DNA: TGTGCCAGCACCTATCTCTTGGCTAGCGGGTTGCATGAGCAGTTCTTC
CDR3 protein: CASTYLLASGLHEQFF

clone size: many
D gene: TRBD2
V gene: TRBV5-1
J gene: TRBJ2-1
CDR3 DNA: TGCGCCAGCAGCTTGGCCGGTGCGGGAGGGTACAATGAGCAGTTCTTC
CDR3 protein: CASSLAGAGGYNEQFF

clone size: many
D gene: -
V gene: TRBV29-1
J gene: TRBJ2-7
CDR3 DNA: TGCAGCGCTACAGTTACTTCCTACGAGCAGTACTTC
CDR3 protein: CSATVTSYEQYF

clone size: -
D gene: TRBD2
V gene: TRBV20-1
J gene: TRBJ2-1
CDR3 DNA: TGCAGTGCTGGGGGCCCTAGCGGGAGGGTCCGAAGTTACAATGAGCAGTTCTTC
CDR3 protein: CSAGGPSGRVRSYNEQFF

clone size: many
D gene: TRBD1
V gene: TRBV20-1
J gene: TRBJ2-1
CDR3 DNA: TGCAGTGCTAGGTCAGGGGGCCACAATGAGCAGTTCTTC
CDR3 protein: CSARSGGHNEQFF

clone size: few
D gene: TRBD2
V gene: TRBV29-1
J gene: TRBJ2-1
CDR3 DNA: TGCAGGGGGGGAGCGGGAGGGCCTGACAATGAGCAGTTCTTC
CDR3 protein: CRGGAGGPDNEQFF

clone size: -
D gene: -
V gene: TRBV29-1
J gene: TRBJ1-2
CDR3 DNA: TGCAGCGTCGCAACCGGCACCAACTATGGCTACACCTTC
CDR3 protein: CSVATGTNYGYTF

clone size: -
D gene: -
V gene: TRBV2
J gene: TRBJ2-5
CDR3 DNA: TGTGCCAGAGGAGGGGAAGAGACCCAGTACTTC
CDR3 protein: CARGGEETQYF

clone size: few
D gene: TRBD1
V gene: TRBV7-9
J gene: TRBJ2-4
CDR3 DNA: TGTGCCAGCAGACTCTCCGGGACAGGACCTAACATTCAGTACTTC
CDR3 protein: CASRLSGTGPNIQYF

clone size: -
D gene: -
V gene: TRBV7-2
J gene: TRBJ1-1
CDR3 DNA: TGTGCCAGCAGCTCTCAAAAATACACTGAAGCTTTCTTT
CDR3 protein: CASSSQKYTEAFF

clone size: few
D gene: -
V gene: TRBV12-3/TRBV12-4
J gene: TRBJ2-5
CDR3 DNA: TGTGCCAGCAGTTTAGGGACAGTCATCCAAGAGACCCAGTACTTC
CDR3 protein: CASSLGTVIQETQYF

clone size: -
D gene: TRBD2
V gene: TRBV4-2
J gene: TRBJ2-6
CDR3 DNA: TGTGCCAGCAGCCCCCGGGGAGGGTCGGGCTCTGGGGCCAACGTCCTGACTTTC
CDR3 protein: CASSPRGGSGSGANVLTF

clone size: -
D gene: -
V gene: TRBV20-1
J gene: TRBJ2-5
CDR3 DNA: TGCAGTGCTAACTGGCAAGAGACCCAGTACTTC
CDR3 protein: CSANWQETQYF

clone size: few
D gene: -
V gene: TRBV11-2
J gene: TRBJ2-7
CDR3 DNA: TGTGCCAGCAGCTTAGCGGGAAGTCCCTACGAGCAGTACTTC
CDR3 protein: CASSLAGSPYEQYF

clone size: few
D gene: -
V gene: TRBV10-2
J gene: TRBJ2-7
CDR3 DNA: TGCGCCAGCAGTCCGGGACGGATCTACGAGCAGTACTTC
CDR3 protein: CASSPGRIYEQYF

clone size: -
D gene: -
V gene: TRBV10-3
J gene: TRBJ1-1
CDR3 DNA: TGTGCCATCAGTGGGACCCTGAACACTGAAGCTTTCTTT
CDR3 protein: CAISGTLNTEAFF

clone size: -
D gene: -
V gene: TRBV5-4
J gene: TRBJ2-1
CDR3 DNA: TGTGCCAGCAGCTTGGGTGGGAGAGGGACCTACAATGAGCAGTTCTTC
CDR3 protein: CASSLGGRGTYNEQFF

clone size: many
D gene: -
V gene: TRBV11-2
J gene: TRBJ2-4
CDR3 DNA: TGTGCCAGCAGCTTAGATCGGGGTGCGGAAAACATTCAGTACTTC
CDR3 protein: CASSLDRGAENIQYF

clone size: few
D gene: -
V gene: TRBV20-1
J gene: TRBJ1-4
CDR3 DNA: TGCAGTGCCTGGTCGGGAGCAACTAATGAAAAACTGTTTTTT
CDR3 protein: CSAWSGATNEKLFF

clone size: -
D gene: TRBD1
V gene: TRBV3-1
J gene: TRBJ2-1
CDR3 DNA: TGTGCCAGCAGCCAAGGGACAGGGGCCCCTTACAATGAGCAGTTCTTC
CDR3 protein: CASSQGTGAPYNEQFF

clone size: few
D gene: TRBD1
V gene: TRBV4-2
J gene: TRBJ1-5
CDR3 DNA: TGTGCCAGCAGCCAGTCCCGGGACAGGGGAGGGCAGCCCCAGCATTTT
CDR3 protein: CASSQSRDRGGQPQHF

clone size: -
D gene: -
V gene: TRBV12-3/TRBV12-4
J gene: TRBJ1-1
CDR3 DNA: TGTGCCAGCAGTTCCTCTTACACTGAAGCTTTCTTT
CDR3 protein: CASSSSYTEAFF

clone size: -
D gene: -
V gene: TRBV29-1
J gene: TRBJ1-5
CDR3 DNA: TGCAGCGTTGGGCAGCCAAATCAGCCCCAGCATTTT
CDR3 protein: CSVGQPNQPQHF

clone size: many
D gene: TRBD1
V gene: TRBV5-6
J gene: TRBJ1-4
CDR3 DNA: TGTGCCAGCAGCTTGGTATCAGGGGGAGAAAAACTGTTTTTT
CDR3 protein: CASSLVSGGEKLFF

clone size: -
D gene: TRBD1
V gene: TRBV18
J gene: TRBJ2-1
CDR3 DNA: TGTGCCAGCTCCCCGGGGGACAGGGTCTATGAGCAGTTCTTC
CDR3 protein: CASSPGDRVYEQFF

clone size: -
D gene: -
V gene: TRBV5-1
J gene: TRBJ1-4
CDR3 DNA: TGCGCCAGCTTGACGGGGCGTGAAAAACTGTTTTTT
CDR3 protein: CASLTGREKLFF

clone size: -
D gene: TRBD2
V gene: TRBV5-1
J gene: TRBJ2-3
CDR3 DNA: TGCGCCAGCAGCTCCCTAGCGGGAGAAAACGTAGCAGATACGCAGTATTTT
CDR3 protein: CASSSLAGENVADTQYF

clone size: -
D gene: TRBD1
V gene: TRBV10-3
J gene: TRBJ2-3
CDR3 DNA: TGTGCCATCAGTGGGGACAGGGCTGCTACAGATACGCAGTATTTT
CDR3 protein: CAISGDRAATDTQYF

clone size: many
D gene: -
V gene: TRBV11-2
J gene: TRBJ1-3
CDR3 DNA: TGTGCCAGCAGCTTAGAGGGCGAAAGGACGGGGACCATATATTTT
CDR3 protein: CASSLEGERTGTIYF

clone size: -
D gene: TRBD2
V gene: TRBV25-1
J gene: TRBJ2-1
CDR3 DNA: TGTGCCAGCAGTGGGGGACTAGCGAGGGATGAGCAGTTCTTC
CDR3 protein: CASSGGLARDEQFF

clone size: many
D gene: TRBD2
V gene: TRBV29-1
J gene: TRBJ2-1
CDR3 DNA: TGCAGCGGGGAGTCTAGCGGGGGCCCGAGCTCCTACAATGAGCAGTTCTTC
CDR3 protein: CSGESSGGPSSYNEQFF

clone size: -
D gene: -
V gene: TRBV5-6
J gene: TRBJ1-3
CDR3 DNA: TGTGCCAGCAGCTTGGATCGGGCCAACACCATATATTTT
CDR3 protein: CASSLDRANTIYF

clone size: -
D gene: TRBD2
V gene: TRBV9
J gene: TRBJ2-2
CDR3 DNA: TGTGCCAGCAGCGTAGCTACTAGCGCGAGCGGGGAGCTGTTTTTT
CDR3 protein: CASSVATSASGELFF

clone size: many
D gene: TRBD2
V gene: TRBV2
J gene: TRBJ2-5
CDR3 DNA: TGTGCCAGCAGAAAGGACGATAGCGGGAGAGGGGAGACCCAGTACTTC
CDR3 protein: CASRKDDSGRGETQYF

clone size: -
D gene: -
V gene: TRBV3-1
J gene: TRBJ1-6
CDR3 DNA: TGTGCCAGCAGCCAAGGAGTGGCTGTGGATTCACCCCTCCACTTT
CDR3 protein: CASSQGVAVDSPLHF